A selection of T cell receptor beta chains follows, all from one sample in a study of T cell responses to AZD1222 COVID-19 vaccine. Repertoires were generated with immunoSEQ multiplex PCR, while TCRdb's copy carries only in-frame clones and drops some. The data show approximately 130,000 clones, roughly 84% seen once. This sample comprised peripheral blood, obtained 28 days after the second AZD1222 dose. Every receptor here comes from an adult who received the AZD1222 COVID-19 vaccine. Each CDR3 is given with its conserved first and last residue. Each record gives: V gene, J gene, CDR3 protein.

>TRBV3-1/TRBV3-2|TRBJ1-1
CASSRGARMNTEAFF
>TRBV19|TRBJ2-5
CAIGGLAGVQETQYF
>TRBV5-1|TRBJ2-7
CASSLTSRYEQYF
>TRBV18|TRBJ2-3
CASSPGGGARDTQYF
>TRBV28|TRBJ1-3
CASSLLGQGDGKDTGNTIYF
>TRBV28|TRBJ1-1
CATYGTRATEAFF
>TRBV3-1/TRBV3-2|TRBJ2-5
CASSQVAPVVLTGAQETQYF
>TRBV5-8|TRBJ2-5
CASSSGFAKGTQYF
>TRBV2|TRBJ2-7
CAISSGTSGHEQYF
>TRBV23-1|TRBJ2-7
CASSLDRIFYEQYF
>TRBV5-6|TRBJ1-3
CASSLGSGNTIYF
>TRBV20-1|TRBJ1-1
CSASGPITEAFF
>TRBV7-6|TRBJ1-4
CASSRASGITNEKLFF
>TRBV7-8|TRBJ1-3
CASSPRQGTIYF